Below, 16 T cell receptor beta chains from the same sample are listed, as sequenced in a study of shared clonotypes between healthy human individuals. Repertoires were generated with immunoSEQ multiplex PCR, while TCRdb's copy carries only in-frame clones and drops some. The data show some 2.1 million clones, with about 94% seen just once and 0.85% to 1.3% held by the top ten. CD45RO negativity and positive selection for CCR7 defined naive CD8 cells, a population that excluded terminally differentiated effector memory CD45RA+ cells. Source material: naive CD8+ T cells sorted from blood. These receptors came from a man aged 18 to 29 in good health.

The rearrangement joins TRBV6-5 to TRBJ2-4, with unresolved D. CDR1 and CDR2 (germline): MNHEY, SVGAGI. This CDR3 has 15 residues. V was cut by 2 bases and J by 1 base, with 9 bases left in between. This CDR3 reads CASSYEHPAKNIQYF. CDR3 nucleotide sequence: TGTGCCAGCAGTTACGAACACCCGGCCAAAAACATTCAGTACTTC.

The gene calls are TRBV25-1 and TRBJ2-5; possibly TRBD1 for D (5 bases). Germline CDR1 is MGHDK and CDR2 is SYGVNS. This CDR3 is 13 amino acids long. Trimming took 1 base from V and 5 from J, leaving 8 bases between them. The chain's CDR3 is CASSEWGPETQYF. The CDR3 nucleotides are TGTGCCAGCAGTGAATGGGGCCCGGAGACCCAGTACTTC.

The CDR3 reads CASSLITGGRPDTQYF. The CDR3 DNA reads as TGTGCCAGCAGCTTGATAACGGGCGGGAGGCCAGATACGCAGTATTTT. The J gene is TRBJ2-3, the V gene TRBV7-2; 8 positions agree with TRBD2. CDR1 SGHTA and CDR2 FQGNSA come from the germline V gene. The CDR3 runs to 16 residues. The V segment lost 3 bases and the J segment 4 bases; nucleotides outside the gene matches: 9.

This sequence joins TRBV5-1 and TRBJ2-2, with 8 bases fitting TRBD1. CDR1 and CDR2 from the germline V gene are SGHRS and YFSETQ. With V trimmed by 4 bases and J by 1 base, 3 bases remained unmatched. The CDR3 sequence is 15 residues long. The CDR3 sequence: CASSPGTGNTGELFF. The CDR3 DNA sequence: TGCGCCAGCAGCCCGGGGACAGGGAACACCGGGGAGCTGTTTTTT.

The CDR3 DNA follows: TGCGCCAGCAGTCAATCCAAGACGGATCCTAACACTGAAGCTTTCTTT. The encoded protein is CASSQSKTDPNTEAFF. The chain employs TRBV23-1 and TRBJ1-1; no firm D call. TRBV23-1 is known as an ORF, though its function is uncertain. The CDR3 totals 16 residues. Trimming pared 0 bases from V and 2 bases from J, leaving 13 bases between.

The chain couples TRBV30 to TRBJ1-1, with D possibly matching TRBD1 (5 bases). Germline V gives CDR1 GTSNPN, CDR2 SVGIG (reference sequence). Trimming shortened V by 5 bases and J by 1 base, and 14 bases separated the two germline ends. The CDR3 sequence is 14 residues long. The CDR3 is CAWGGGAANTEAFF. CDR3 sequence (DNA): TGTGCCTGGGGTGGAGGGGCCGCGAACACTGAAGCTTTCTTT.

CDR3 DNA: TGTGCCAGCAGCACAGACAGGAAGTATAGCAATCAGCCCCAGCATTTT. It encodes CASSTDRKYSNQPQHF. The chain carries TRBV28 and TRBJ1-5; a weak D match, TRBD1 (6 bases). Deletions cut 6 bases from V and 0 bases from J, with 15 bases between. Germline V gene data show CDR1 as MDHEN and CDR2 as SYDVKM. This CDR3 spans 16 amino acids. The full variable domain, in which reference TRBV28 and TRBJ1-5 provide the parts outside the CDR3, is DVKVTQSSRYLVKRTGEKVFLECVQDMDHENMFWYRQDPGLGLRLIYFSYDVKMKEKGDIPEGYSVSREKKERFSLILESASTNQTSMYLCASSTDRKYSNQPQHFGDGTRLSIL.

V gene TRBV11-2 combines with J gene TRBJ1-5; TRBD1 is a possible D gene (5 bases). V was clipped by 5 bases and J by 2 bases, with 16 bases between them. The CDR3 length is 16 residues. Germline CDR1 is SGHAT and CDR2 is FQNNGV. CDR3 nucleotides: TGTGCCAGCAGCCCGGGACGGGTGAATCGCAATCAGCCCCAGCATTTT. It is translated as CASSPGRVNRNQPQHF.

The rearrangement links TRBV9 to TRBJ1-5; D remains ambiguous. The CDR3 is made up of 13 amino acids. Germline V CDR1 and CDR2: SGDLS, YYNGEE. V was pared by 0 bases and J by 8 bases, with 9 bases between. This chain's CDR3 is CASSVDSDKPQHF. The CDR3 DNA reads TGTGCCAGCAGCGTAGATTCAGATAAGCCCCAGCATTTT.

The chain links TRBV11-2 to TRBJ2-1; TRBD2 agrees at 10 bases. V was clipped by 3 bases and J by 7 bases; unmatched bases: 6. The CDR3 runs 15 residues. The V gene's germline CDR1 is SGHAT and CDR2 FQNNGV. DNA of the CDR3: TGTGCCAGCAGCTTGACAGCGGGGGGGCTGAATGAGCAGTTCTTC. Protein product: CASSLTAGGLNEQFF. The whole variable domain, filled in from reference TRBV11-2 and TRBJ2-1, reads EAGVAQSPRYKIIEKRQSVAFWCNPISGHATLYWYQQILGQGPKLLIQFQNNGVVDDSQLPKDRFSAERLKGVDSTLKIQPAKLEDSAVYLCASSLTAGGLNEQFFGPGTRLTVL.

The chain carries TRBV7-2 and TRBJ2-3; 13 nucleotides match TRBD2. The CDR3 totals 16 residues. Germline trimming cut 4 bases from V and 5 bases from J; bases unmatched to any gene: 6. The germline CDR1 and CDR2 sequences are SGHTA and FQGNSA. The CDR3 DNA reads as TGTGCCAGCAGCTGGACTAGCGGGAGAGGGGTAGATACGCAGTATTTT. This gives the protein CASSWTSGRGVDTQYF.

The J gene is TRBJ1-5, the V gene TRBV7-9, with a weak D call TRBD1 (5 bases). Germline CDR1 is SEHNR and CDR2 is FQNEAQ (reference sequence). Trimming stripped 5 bases from V and 2 bases from J, with 13 bases between. The CDR3 extends over 15 amino acids. CDR3 protein: CASSVGGAGNQPQHF. CDR3 DNA sequence: TGTGCCAGCAGCGTAGGAGGGGCGGGCAATCAGCCCCAGCATTTT.

The chain links TRBV29-1 to TRBJ2-7; D is perhaps TRBD1 (6 bases). Germline CDR1 is SQVTM and CDR2 is ANQGSEA. This CDR3 comprises 15 residues. The germline V and J ends were trimmed by 3 bases and 2 bases, with 17 bases remaining between them. The CDR3 sequence is CSVDSRGTIPYEQYF. DNA of the CDR3: TGCAGCGTTGATTCGAGGGGGACCATACCCTACGAGCAGTACTTC.

The table lists this clone with a count of one. This chain links TRBV29-1 with TRBJ2-7; unclear D gene. Trimming left V 6 bases short and J 4 bases short, with 10 bases between. The CDR3 has 11 residues. The germline V gene has CDR1 SQVTM and CDR2 ANQGSEA. This CDR3 is CSVLTVYEQYF. The DNA for the CDR3 is TGCAGCGTGCTGACGGTATACGAGCAGTACTTC.

This chain connects TRBV29-1 to TRBJ1-2, with a tentative D call TRBD1 (5 bases). Between the trimmed V and J ends, which lost 6 bases and 8 bases, there was a span of 16 bases. This CDR3 comprises 12 residues. Germline loops: CDR1 SQVTM, CDR2 ANQGSEA. CDR3 sequence: CSVAGTGYGYTF. As DNA, the CDR3 is TGCAGCGTAGCCGGAACAGGATACGGCTACACCTTC.

This chain uses TRBV28 with TRBJ2-1; D possibly corresponds to TRBD2 (6 bases). The CDR3 extends over 14 amino acids. From germline, CDR1 is MDHEN and CDR2 SYDVKM. Trimming left V 4 bases short and J 6 bases short, with 13 bases between. CDR3 region: CASSWGGVVNEQFF. CDR3 nucleotides: TGTGCCAGCAGTTGGGGCGGGGTGGTCAATGAGCAGTTCTTC.